Listed here are 32 T cell receptor beta chains from one sample, sequenced in a study of CD8 T cells in Susac syndrome. 0.5 to 1 ug RNA was reverse transcribed with random hexamers. TCRdb passed the immunoSEQ multiplex PCR reads through MiXCR, listing each CDR3 protein once. The sample holds more than 100,000 distinct CDR3 sequences, 65% to 90% seen once. Sequencing used CD8+ T cells from PBMCs. The receptors shown here come from a human donor with multiple sclerosis.

V gene TRBV6-2 or TRBV6-3 combines with J gene TRBJ2-7; TRBD1 matches at 10 bases. In germline, CDR1 is MNHEY, CDR2 SVGEGT. The length of the CDR3 is 16 residues. V lost 3 bases and J lost 3; bases outside the gene matches: 8. The CDR3 nucleotides are TGTGCCAGCAGTTATAGCCGGGACAGGGGCGACTACGAGCAGTACTTC. As protein: CASSYSRDRGDYEQYF.

Only one count was recorded for this clonotype. The chain recombines TRBV29-1 with TRBJ2-5; 10 bases map to TRBD1. The V gene end was trimmed by 6 bases and the J gene end by 3 bases; junction bases not matched to a gene: 4. CDR1 and CDR2 (germline): SQVTM, ANQGSEA. This CDR3 comprises 13 residues. CDR3: CSVSGQGKETQYF. The CDR3 DNA reads as TGCAGCGTCTCGGGACAGGGGAAAGAGACCCAGTACTTC. The whole variable domain, remainder taken from reference TRBV29-1 and TRBJ2-5, is SAVISQKPSRDICQRGTSLTIQCQVDSQVTMMFWYRQQPGQSLTLIATANQGSEATYESGFVIDKFPISRPNLTFSTLTVSNMSPEDSSIYLCSVSGQGKETQYFGPGTRLLVL.

This chain connects TRBV19 to TRBJ1-5; D is undetermined. Germline CDR1 and CDR2: LNHDA and SQIVND (reference sequence). V was clipped by 4 bases and J by 1 base, with 8 bases between them. The CDR3 spans 14 residues. The CDR3 sequence is CASSSRVSNQPQHF. The CDR3 coding sequence is TGTGCCAGTAGTAGCAGAGTCAGCAATCAGCCCCAGCATTTT.

This chain connects TRBV12-3 or TRBV12-4 to TRBJ1-3; tentative D call: TRBD1 (6 bases). This CDR3 spans 15 amino acids. Trimming took 6 bases from V and 0 from J, leaving 12 bases between them. The CDR3 DNA follows: TGTGCCAGCAGCCAACAGGGTGTCTCTGGAAACACCATATATTTT. Its protein product is CASSQQGVSGNTIYF.

The rearrangement uses TRBV20-1 and TRBJ2-7; TRBD1 might be the D (6 bases). Looked up from germline, CDR1 is DFQATT and CDR2 is SNEGSKA (reference sequence). The CDR3 length is 14 residues. Trimming left V 3 bases short and J 7 bases short, with 19 bases between. Written as DNA, the CDR3 is TGCAGTGCTAGCCCACAGGGAAGTTTACTTGAGCAGTACTTC. This codes for CSASPQGSLLEQYF.

The chain links TRBV7-2 to TRBJ1-1; maybe TRBD1 (6 bases). Germline V gives CDR1 SGHTA, CDR2 FQGNSA. The CDR3 is 15 amino acids. V dropped 5 bases and J dropped 0 bases, with 13 bases sitting between them. CDR3 bases: TGTGCCAGCAGCGAAGGACAGATTATGAACACTGAAGCTTTCTTT. It encodes CASSEGQIMNTEAFF.

CDR3 DNA sequence: TGCGCCAGCAGCTTGGTGCAGGGCATGAACACTGAAGCTTTCTTT. It encodes CASSLVQGMNTEAFF. V usage is TRBV5-1 and J usage is TRBJ1-1; D perhaps matches TRBD1 (5 bases). Per germline, CDR1 SGHRS and CDR2 YFSETQ. Trimming removed 0 bases from V and 0 bases from J, with 9 bases in between. The CDR3 extends over 15 amino acids.

As DNA, the CDR3 is TGTGCCAGCTCACCAACTAAGGGACAAACGAATCAGCCCCAGCATTTT. Amino acids: CASSPTKGQTNQPQHF. The chain joins TRBV18 to TRBJ1-5; perhaps TRBD1 as D (6 bases). Trimming took off 2 bases at V and 4 bases at J, with 15 bases between the two ends. Germline V gene data show CDR1 as KGHSH and CDR2 as LQKENI. The CDR3 contains 16 residues.

The chain uses TRBV5-1 and TRBJ1-2, with unresolved D. Germline V gene lookup returns CDR1 SGHRS and CDR2 YFSETQ. Trimming took off 0 bases at V and 5 bases at J, with 14 bases between the two ends. The CDR3 spans 15 residues. CDR3 amino acids: CASSLGLGALYGYTF. The CDR3 DNA reads as TGCGCCAGCAGCTTGGGCCTCGGTGCTCTTTATGGCTACACCTTC.

V is TRBV2 and J is TRBJ1-1; a weak D match, TRBD1 (6 bases). CDR3 length equals 16 residues. Germline V gives CDR1 SNHLY, CDR2 FYNNEI. Trimming cost V 6 bases and J 0 bases, with 17 bases left between them. The CDR3 here is CASSLEPGALNTEAFF. In nucleotides, the CDR3 is TGTGCCAGCAGCCTTGAACCAGGGGCCCTGAACACTGAAGCTTTCTTT.

The chain combines TRBV6-6 with TRBJ2-7, with D possibly being TRBD2 (5 bases). V dropped 0 bases and J dropped 2 bases, with 5 bases sitting between them. Germline CDR1 is MNHNY and CDR2 is SVGAGI (reference sequence). This CDR3 is built from 13 residues. In nucleotides, the CDR3 is TGTGCCAGCAGTTACTCGAGGGCCTACGAGCAGTACGTC. This translates into CASSYSRAYEQYV.

The rearrangement uses TRBV6-2 or TRBV6-3 and TRBJ1-1; D unresolved. CDR3 size: 11 residues. V lost 5 bases, J lost 5 bases, and 6 bases lay in between. Germline CDR1 MNHEY, CDR2 SVGEGT. Here the CDR3 DNA reads TGTGCCAGCAGTAGGGAGACTGAAGCTTTCTTT. The encoded protein is CASSRETEAFF.

The rearrangement joins TRBV2 to TRBJ2-7, with 11 bases that match TRBD2. CDR1 and CDR2 from the germline V gene are SNHLY and FYNNEI. CDR3 length equals 15 residues. Trimming at V came to 4 bases and at J to 1 base, leaving 3 bases not matched to a gene. CDR3 sequence reads: CASSVGLAVSYEQYV. The DNA for the CDR3 is TGTGCCAGCAGTGTGGGACTAGCGGTTTCCTACGAGCAGTACGTC.

The table lists this clonotype with a few counts. J is TRBJ2-7 and V is TRBV2; 7 bases agree with TRBD1. From germline, CDR1 is SNHLY and CDR2 FYNNEI. The junction had 17 bases not matched to a gene; V was cut back by 4 bases and J by 5 bases. The CDR3 covers 17 residues. CDR3 loop: CASSGDREKSEVDEQYF. The CDR3 DNA is TGTGCCAGCAGTGGTGACAGGGAGAAGTCCGAGGTCGACGAGCAGTACTTC.

This chain connects TRBV13 to TRBJ2-1, with 13 bases lining up with TRBD2. Trimming at V came to 5 bases and at J to 7 bases, leaving 8 bases not matched to a gene. The CDR3 is 16 residues long. CDR1 PRHDT and CDR2 FYEKMQ come from the germline V gene (reference sequence). The CDR3 spells CASSPEGTSGTNEQFF. The CDR3 region has the DNA TGTGCCAGCAGCCCAGAGGGGACTAGCGGGACGAATGAGCAGTTCTTC.

Only a few counts were recorded for this clonotype. The rearrangement joins TRBV5-1 to TRBJ2-1, with D perhaps matching TRBD2 (6 bases). The CDR3 has 16 residues. V was trimmed by 0 bases and J by 6 bases, leaving 16 bases between them. The germline CDR1 and CDR2 sequences are SGHRS and YFSETQ. The CDR3 DNA reads as TGCGCCAGCAGCTTGGCCATGGCTAGCGAGGGCAATGAGCAGTTCTTC. Its protein is CASSLAMASEGNEQFF.

CDR3 amino acids: CASSQDFSLSTEAFF. The CDR3 region has the DNA TGTGCCAGCAGCCAAGACTTCTCATTGTCCACTGAAGCTTTCTTT. The rearrangement joins TRBV3-1 to TRBJ1-1; D is unresolved. CDR1 and CDR2 from the germline V gene are LGHDT and YNNKEL (reference sequence). With 0 bases removed from V and 4 bases from J, the gap between germline ends came to 12 bases. This CDR3 has 15 residues. The full variable domain, its missing parts supplied by reference TRBV3-1 and TRBJ1-1, is DTAVSQTPKYLVTQMGNDKSIKCEQNLGHDTMYWYKQDSKKFLKIMFSYNNKELIINETVPNRFSPKSPDKAHLNLHINSLELGDSAVYFCASSQDFSLSTEAFFGQGTRLTVV.

V and J are TRBV29-1 and TRBJ1-2; D is unclear. In germline, CDR1 is SQVTM, CDR2 ANQGSEA. V dropped 5 bases and J dropped 4 bases, with 8 bases sitting between them. The CDR3 is 11 residues long. DNA of the CDR3: TGCAGCGTTCCCCAACCCTATGGCTACACCTTC. Encoded protein: CSVPQPYGYTF.

The rearrangement links TRBV10-3 to TRBJ2-5; D unclear. Trimming left V 3 bases short and J 5 bases short, with 10 bases between. Germline V gene sequence: CDR1 ENHRY, CDR2 SYGVKD. This CDR3 is 13 amino acids long. The CDR3 bases are TGTGCCATCAGTGACCCCCCCCGGGAGACCCAGTACTTC. Its protein product is CAISDPPRETQYF.

Note on this clonotype: The junction and the germline gene differ at one end; a read error may be behind it. The CDR3 spells CSAAPGGGSCNEQFF. The CDR3 bases are TGCAGTGCTGCCCCCGGCGGGGGCTCCTGCAATGAGCAGTTCTTC. The chain links TRBV20-1 to TRBJ2-1, with D perhaps TRBD2 (7 bases). Germline CDR1 and CDR2: DFQATT and SNEGSKA (reference sequence). This CDR3 has 15 residues.

This clonotype appeared a few times. This rearrangement joins TRBV4-2 to TRBJ2-5; D is undetermined. CDR3 length equals 13 residues. Trimming took 2 bases from V and 4 from J, leaving 8 bases between them. Germline CDR1 and CDR2: LGHNA and YNFKEQ. The CDR3 sequence: CASSQILGETQYF. CDR3 in DNA: TGTGCCAGCAGCCAAATCCTGGGAGAGACCCAGTACTTC.

The V call is TRBV11-2, the J call TRBJ2-7, with TRBD1 matching 7 bases. Trimming took 5 bases from V and 3 from J; bases not matched to a gene: 7. Germline V gene data show CDR1 as SGHAT and CDR2 as FQNNGV. This CDR3 is built from 14 residues. CDR3 residues: CASSLMGTVYEQYF. In nucleotides, the CDR3 is TGTGCCAGCAGCCTAATGGGGACAGTCTACGAGCAGTACTTC. The full variable domain, in which reference TRBV11-2 and TRBJ2-7 provide the parts outside the CDR3, is EAGVAQSPRYKIIEKRQSVAFWCNPISGHATLYWYQQILGQGPKLLIQFQNNGVVDDSQLPKDRFSAERLKGVDSTLKIQPAKLEDSAVYLCASSLMGTVYEQYFGPGTRLTVT.

The chain uses TRBV2 and TRBJ2-7; D is undetermined. Germline values: CDR1 SNHLY, CDR2 FYNNEI. V was cut by 6 bases and J by 0 bases, with 9 bases left in between. CDR3 length: 13 amino acids. CDR3 amino acids: CASRTVTSYEQYF. The CDR3 bases are TGTGCCAGCAGAACAGTAACCTCCTACGAGCAGTACTTC.

This clonotype was counted between two and nine times. V usage is TRBV7-9 and J usage is TRBJ1-1; perhaps TRBD1 as D (5 bases). Trimming shortened V by 6 bases and J by 7 bases, and 9 bases separated the two germline ends. CDR1 SEHNR and CDR2 FQNEAQ come from the germline V gene (reference sequence). This CDR3 is built from 11 residues. The DNA for the CDR3 is TGTGCCAGCAGGAGCCAGGGTGAAGCTTTCTTT. As protein: CASRSQGEAFF.

In its sample, this clonotype was seen a few times. The chain couples TRBV19 to TRBJ2-7, with 9 bases identical to TRBD1. The J segment lost 5 bases and the V segment lost 1 base, leaving 3 bases of the junction unmatched. This CDR3 spans 14 amino acids. Germline V CDR1 and CDR2: LNHDA, SQIVND (reference sequence). CDR3 loop: CASSIGGTGNEQYF. The CDR3 region has the DNA TGTGCCAGTAGTATAGGCGGGACAGGGAACGAGCAGTACTTC.

The chain carries TRBV7-9 and TRBJ2-1; D remains unclear. The V gene lost 1 base and the J gene lost 5 bases, with 12 bases spanning the gap. Germline V gene data show CDR1 as SEHNR and CDR2 as FQNEAQ (reference sequence). The CDR3 loop spans 15 amino acids. CDR3 nucleotide sequence: TGTGCCAGCAGCTTAGAGGGTCATCGGGACAATGAGCAGTTCTTC. Translation gives CASSLEGHRDNEQFF.

J is TRBJ2-7 and V is TRBV9, with D perhaps matching TRBD2 (6 bases). This CDR3 contains 14 residues. Germline CDR1 reads SGDLS; CDR2 reads YYNGEE. Trimming cost V 3 bases and J 6 bases, with 16 bases left between them. CDR3 amino acids: CASSAWGEGSEQYF. Here the CDR3 DNA reads TGTGCCAGCAGCGCCTGGGGGGAAGGGAGCGAGCAGTACTTC.

V is TRBV7-9 and J is TRBJ2-1, with D unresolved. The germline V gene encodes CDR1 SEHNR and CDR2 FQNEAQ (reference sequence). The CDR3 length is 12 residues. V lost 5 bases and J lost 9, with 11 bases in between. The CDR3 loop reads CASSGLISEQFF. The CDR3 DNA reads as TGTGCCAGCAGCGGCCTTATCAGTGAGCAGTTCTTC.

This clonotype was counted between two and nine times. The V gene is TRBV6-1, the J gene TRBJ2-1, with TRBD2 identical over 9 bases. CDR1 MNHNS and CDR2 SASEGT come from the germline V gene. The CDR3 spans 16 residues. V trimming: 7 bases; J trimming: 7 bases; junction bases outside the gene matches: 14. In nucleotides, the CDR3 is TGTGCCAGCAAGAGCCTAGCGGGGCTTTGGAGTAATGAGCAGTTCTTC. Translation: CASKSLAGLWSNEQFF.

This clonotype was seen only once. The rearrangement links TRBV6-5 to TRBJ2-2; D unresolved. V was cut by 2 bases and J by 6 bases, with 13 bases left in between. The CDR3 covers 15 residues. The germline V gene encodes CDR1 MNHEY and CDR2 SVGAGI. The chain's CDR3 is CASSYIQPTAGELFF. CDR3 sequence (DNA): TGTGCCAGCAGTTACATTCAGCCTACAGCCGGGGAGCTGTTTTTT.

The chain combines TRBV7-9 with TRBJ1-4; D is unresolved. The CDR3 covers 12 residues. The germline V gene has CDR1 SEHNR and CDR2 FQNEAQ (reference sequence). Trimming cost V 6 bases and J 12 bases, with 14 bases left between them. CDR3 nucleotide sequence: TGTGCCAGCAGACTAGGGATTGCGGAACTGTTTTTT. Its translation is CASRLGIAELFF.

CDR3 bases: TGTGCCAGTAGTTCCCACTCAGGGCCCGGGGAGCTGTTTTTT. Translated, it gives CASSSHSGPGELFF. V usage is TRBV19 and J usage is TRBJ2-2; tentatively, D is TRBD1 (5 bases). The germline V gene has CDR1 LNHDA and CDR2 SQIVND (reference sequence). The CDR3 contains 14 residues. V gave up 5 bases and J gave up 6 bases, with 13 bases separating them.